Shown below are 31 T cell receptor beta chains from a single sample sequenced in a study of radiotherapy plus CTLA-4 blockade in lung cancer. Sequenced by immunoSEQ multiplex PCR; TCRdb stores in-frame clones only, minus some. The sample carries about 77,000 clones, just under 75% recorded once. Sequencing was performed on peripheral blood, taken from a patient treated with radiotherapy plus ipilimumab. Receptor source: a human donor with non-small cell lung cancer whose response to radiotherapy plus ipilimumab could not be evaluated.

In nucleotides, the CDR3 is TGTGCCAGCAGCTTAGGGCTAGGAAGCACAGATACGCAGTATTTT. Its translation is CASSLGLGSTDTQYF. V is TRBV7-7 and J is TRBJ2-3; D is unresolved. The CDR3 loop spans 15 amino acids. Trimming left V 1 base short and J 0 bases short, with 8 bases between. Germline V gene sequence: CDR1 SSHAT, CDR2 FNYEAQ (reference sequence).

This clone was detected only a few times. This chain uses TRBV10-2 with TRBJ2-1; TRBD2 aligns across 11 bases. Germline CDR1 and CDR2: WSHSY and SAAADI. The CDR3 contains 15 residues. J gave up 4 bases and V 6 bases, and 5 bases lay outside the gene matches. The CDR3 sequence: CASSPSGRSYNEQFF. The CDR3, as DNA: TGCGCCAGCAGCCCTAGCGGGAGGTCTTACAATGAGCAGTTCTTC.

This chain joins TRBV4-3 and TRBJ1-6; possible D gene TRBD1, 6 bases. CDR1 LGHNA and CDR2 YSLEER come from the germline V gene. CDR3 length: 14 residues. Trimming took off 1 base at V and 6 bases at J, with 7 bases between the two ends. CDR3 DNA: TGCGCCAGCAGCCAAGGACAGGTTAATTCACCCCTCCACTTT. Its protein product is CASSQGQVNSPLHF.

This sequence joins TRBV10-3 and TRBJ1-1; 7 nucleotides line up with TRBD1. CDR3 size: 15 residues. V shed 4 bases and J 10 bases; nucleotides not matched to a gene: 15. CDR1 is ENHRY, CDR2 SYGVKD, per germline. The CDR3 DNA reads as TGTGCCATCAGTGGCCTTGGGACAGTCGAACGGGTAGCTTTCTTT. Its translation is CAISGLGTVERVAFF.

This clone was picked up a small number of times. The chain joins TRBV28 to TRBJ1-2; D is uncertain. Germline V gene lookup returns CDR1 MDHEN and CDR2 SYDVKM. Trimming took off 8 bases at V and 4 bases at J, with 20 bases between the two ends. This CDR3 contains 15 residues. The CDR3 sequence is CASVTGAGGFYGYTF. As DNA, the CDR3 is TGTGCCAGCGTCACTGGCGCCGGAGGATTCTATGGCTACACCTTC.

On this clone itself: This same CDR3 is encoded by further DNA sequences in the sample. The chain couples TRBV9 to TRBJ1-1; TRBD1 aligns across 8 bases. After removal of 4 bases from V and 1 base from J, the junction contained 3 bases not matched to a gene. The CDR3 sequence is 14 residues long. Looked up from germline, CDR1 is SGDLS and CDR2 is YYNGEE. The CDR3 sequence: CASSPGTGNTEAFF. CDR3 nucleotide sequence: TGTGCCAGCAGCCCTGGGACAGGGAACACTGAAGCTTTCTTT. Using reference TRBV9 and TRBJ1-1 for the parts outside the CDR3, the full variable domain is DSGVTQTPKHLITATGQRVTLRCSPRSGDLSVYWYQQSLDQGLQFLIQYYNGEERAKGNILERFSAQQFPDLHSELNLSSLELGDSALYFCASSPGTGNTEAFFGQGTRLTVV.

J is TRBJ2-3 and V is TRBV21-1; TRBD2, as called in the table, went unchecked against the DNA. TRBV21-1 is a pseudogene segment. This CDR3 is built from 16 residues. The CDR3 is CASSAQRWESTDTQYF. The CDR3 DNA is TGTGCCAGCAGCGCCCAACGCTGGGAGTCCACAGATACGCAGTATTTT.

The chain combines TRBV28 with TRBJ2-5; no clear D gene. Trimming removed 5 bases at V and 2 bases at J, with 18 bases between. The CDR3 loop spans 16 amino acids. Per germline, CDR1 MDHEN and CDR2 SYDVKM. This CDR3 reads CASSPTSQSPQETQYF. The CDR3 nucleotides read TGTGCCAGCAGTCCGACATCACAGAGCCCTCAAGAGACCCAGTACTTC.

This sequence joins TRBV7-3 and TRBJ1-2; 7 bases are shared with TRBD1. Germline V gives CDR1 SGHTA, CDR2 FQGTGA. This CDR3 is built from 13 residues. Trimming cost V 4 bases and J 4 bases; bases outside gene matches: 3. CDR3 protein: CASSSTGTYGYTF. In DNA form, the CDR3 reads TGTGCCAGCAGCTCGACAGGGACCTATGGCTACACCTTC.

The chain is built from TRBV7-3 and TRBJ2-3; no reliable D call. Trimming took off 3 bases at V and 0 bases at J, with 4 bases between the two ends. The CDR3 is 13 amino acids. Looked up from germline, CDR1 is SGHTA and CDR2 is FQGTGA. As DNA, the CDR3 is TGTGCCAGCAGCTTCAGTAGCACAGATACGCAGTATTTT. This translates into CASSFSSTDTQYF.

For this clone: This specimen includes other DNA sequences encoding the same CDR3. The rearrangement links TRBV5-4 to TRBJ2-1, with D maybe TRBD1 (5 bases). The CDR3 consists of 13 residues. The germline V gene has CDR1 SGHNT and CDR2 YYREEE (reference sequence). The germline V and J ends were trimmed by 2 bases and 4 bases, with 7 bases remaining between them. In nucleotides, the CDR3 is TGTGCCAGCAGCTTAGACAGATACAATGAGCAGTTCTTC. As protein: CASSLDRYNEQFF. Combining the CDR3 with reference TRBV5-4 and TRBJ2-1 gives the whole variable domain ETGVTQSPTHLIKTRGQQVTLRCSSQSGHNTVSWYQQALGQGPQFIFQYYREEENGRGNFPPRFSGLQFPNYSSELNVNALELDDSALYLCASSLDRYNEQFFGPGTRLTVL.

The rearrangement links TRBV4-2 to TRBJ2-6; D gene ambiguous. V was clipped by 0 bases and J by 14 bases, with 14 bases between them. The CDR3 consists of 14 residues. The V gene's germline CDR1 is LGHNA and CDR2 YNFKEQ. The CDR3 coding sequence is TGTGCCAGCAGCCAAGATAGAAGCCCCTCCCTCCTGACTTTC. This translates into CASSQDRSPSLLTF.

J is TRBJ2-1 and V is TRBV7-2; 7 positions agree with TRBD1. Germline CDR1 and CDR2: SGHTA and FQGNSA. The CDR3 runs to 15 residues. Unmatched junction bases numbered 14, after V lost 5 bases and J lost 10 bases. CDR3 in amino acids: CASSLGGRGAWEQFF. CDR3 DNA sequence: TGTGCCAGCAGCCTAGGGGGCAGGGGAGCGTGGGAGCAGTTCTTC.

The genes are TRBV25-1 and TRBJ2-7; TRBD1 aligns across 8 bases. Germline assignment: CDR1 MGHDK and CDR2 SYGVNS. CDR3 length: 15 residues. After removal of 5 bases from V and 7 bases from J, the junction contained 13 bases not matched to a gene. The CDR3 region has the DNA TGTGCCAGCAGTCCTCAGGACAGGGCCCGTGGGGAGCAGTACTTC. Translation gives CASSPQDRARGEQYF.

The chain uses TRBV7-9 and TRBJ2-3; TRBD1 aligns across 9 bases. The CDR3 has 12 amino acids. CDR1 SEHNR and CDR2 FQNEAQ come from the germline V gene (reference sequence). J was trimmed by 14 bases and V by 0 bases; bases with no gene match: 3. The CDR3 nucleotides are TGTGCCAGCAGCTTAGCGGGACAGGGTGTGTATTTT. Its translation is CASSLAGQGVYF.

V is TRBV5-8 and J is TRBJ2-2; the match to TRBD2 covers 10 bases. J gave up 5 bases and V 2 bases, and 15 bases lay outside the gene matches. In germline, CDR1 is SGHTS, CDR2 YDEGEE. This CDR3 spans 19 amino acids. CDR3 protein: CASSFVISSLAGETGELFF. For the CDR3, the DNA is TGTGCCAGCAGCTTCGTTATTTCGAGTCTAGCGGGAGAAACCGGGGAGCTGTTTTTT.

J is TRBJ2-3 and V is TRBV6-6; 10 positions agree with TRBD2. The CDR3 consists of 14 residues. V lost 8 bases, J lost 4 bases, and 6 bases stayed unmatched. Germline-derived CDR1 and CDR2 are MNHNY and SVGAGI (reference sequence). The CDR3 region is CASSERGGADTQYF. CDR3 coding DNA: TGTGCCAGCTCGGAGCGGGGGGGGGCAGATACGCAGTATTTT.

This clone was observed a handful of times. The chain employs TRBV7-9 and TRBJ1-2; a weak D match, TRBD1 (5 bases). The CDR3 contains 13 residues. Trimming removed 5 bases at V and 4 bases at J, with 11 bases between. CDR1 and CDR2 from the germline V gene are SEHNR and FQNEAQ (reference sequence). CDR3 region: CASSLRVGYGYTF. The CDR3 DNA reads TGTGCCAGCAGCCTCAGGGTTGGCTATGGCTACACCTTC.

The rearrangement links TRBV5-6 to TRBJ1-2; 8 positions agree with TRBD1. The V and J ends lost 4 bases and 2 bases, in that order; junction bases with no gene match: 13. The germline CDR1 and CDR2 sequences are SGHDT and YYEEEE. This CDR3 region has 17 residues. The CDR3 loop is CASSMEIWGQENYGYTF. In DNA, the CDR3 is TGTGCCAGCAGCATGGAGATTTGGGGACAGGAAAACTATGGCTACACCTTC.

V is TRBV6-5 and J is TRBJ1-2, with D perhaps matching TRBD1 (6 bases). Germline V CDR1 and CDR2: MNHEY, SVGAGI. This CDR3 has 15 residues. Trimming removed 4 bases at V and 1 base at J, with 13 bases between. This CDR3 is CASSSLRGFNYGYTF. For the CDR3, the DNA is TGTGCCAGCAGTTCCTTAAGGGGGTTTAACTATGGCTACACCTTC.

V gene TRBV6-5 combines with J gene TRBJ2-7; maybe TRBD2 (5 bases). The CDR3 extends over 13 amino acids. Germline loops: CDR1 MNHEY, CDR2 SVGAGI. V gave up 6 bases and J gave up 1 base, with 10 bases separating them. The CDR3 sequence is CASSYPGSYEQYF. The CDR3, as DNA: TGTGCCAGCAGCTACCCGGGATCCTACGAGCAGTACTTC.

The genes are TRBV7-9 and TRBJ1-4, with 9 bases that match TRBD1. V was clipped by 5 bases and J by 7 bases; unmatched bases: 8. This CDR3 has 15 residues. The germline gives CDR1 SEHNR, CDR2 FQNEAQ (reference sequence). Written as DNA, the CDR3 is TGTGCCAGCAGCCCTGGACAGGGGCCAGGTGAAAAACTGTTTTTT. Encoded protein: CASSPGQGPGEKLFF.

This clone was found once. The rearrangement uses TRBV30 and TRBJ1-6; D gene uncertain. Germline CDR1 GTSNPN, CDR2 SVGIG (reference sequence). Trimming shortened V by 6 bases and J by 7 bases, and 13 bases separated the two germline ends. The CDR3 is made up of 13 amino acids. CDR3 sequence (DNA): TGTGCCTGCCTCCCCGGGAACAATTCACCCCTCCACTTT. Protein product: CACLPGNNSPLHF.

This clone was counted between two and nine times. The chain couples TRBV2 to TRBJ2-7; D unresolved. Germline assignment: CDR1 SNHLY and CDR2 FYNNEI. V was cut by 5 bases and J by 0 bases, with 17 bases left in between. CDR3 size: 16 residues. This chain's CDR3 is CASSTSRLRSSYEQYF. The CDR3 nucleotides are TGTGCCAGCAGTACCTCCCGCCTAAGGAGCTCCTACGAGCAGTACTTC.

The rearrangement links TRBV18 to TRBJ1-2, with D unclear. V was trimmed by 2 bases and J by 1 base, leaving 14 bases between them. Germline CDR1 reads KGHSH; CDR2 reads LQKENI. CDR3 length equals 16 residues. CDR3 in DNA: TGTGCCAGCTCACCATCACCGCGAGCCTTTAACTATGGCTACACCTTC. As protein: CASSPSPRAFNYGYTF.

In its sample, this clone was seen a few times. The rearrangement uses TRBV6-4 and TRBJ1-3; D possibly corresponds to TRBD1 (6 bases). Germline lookup yields CDR1 MRHNA and CDR2 SNTAGT. V shed 3 bases and J shed 0 bases, with 15 bases lying between them. The CDR3 is 17 residues long. The CDR3 is CASSEEQGKTSGNTIYF. Written as DNA, the CDR3 is TGTGCCAGCAGTGAGGAGCAGGGGAAAACCTCTGGAAACACCATATATTTT.

As DNA, the CDR3 is TGTGCCACCAGCAGAGATGGGGGACTTGGTGGCTACACCTTC. This gives the protein CATSRDGGLGGYTF. The rearrangement joins TRBV15 to TRBJ1-2; weak D call: TRBD1 (5 bases). The CDR3 spans 14 residues. Between the trimmed V and J ends, which lost 0 bases and 7 bases, there was a span of 12 bases. The germline CDR1 and CDR2 sequences are LNHNV and YYDKDF (reference sequence).

This clone was recorded a few times. The V gene is TRBV28, the J gene TRBJ2-7; tentatively, D is TRBD2 (6 bases). The CDR3 runs to 17 residues. Deletions cut 8 bases from V and 3 bases from J, with 26 bases between. Per germline, CDR1 MDHEN and CDR2 SYDVKM. The CDR3 DNA reads TGTGCCAGCGCAATCTCGCAATATGGGAGGATGAGCTACGAGCAGTACTTC. It translates to CASAISQYGRMSYEQYF.

This clone was counted a single time. The chain couples TRBV2 to TRBJ2-7; D may be TRBD1 (5 bases). V was trimmed by 6 bases and J by 2 bases, leaving 11 bases between them. The CDR3 length is 13 residues. CDR1 is SNHLY, CDR2 FYNNEI, per germline. This CDR3 is CASRLDTAYEQYF. For the CDR3, the DNA is TGTGCCAGCAGGTTGGACACAGCCTACGAGCAGTACTTC.

The rearrangement joins TRBV7-2 to TRBJ1-2; the D is unclear. From germline, CDR1 is SGHTA and CDR2 FQGNSA. Trimming left V 0 bases short and J 8 bases short, with 10 bases between. The CDR3 has 13 residues. Here the CDR3 DNA reads TGTGCCAGCAGCTTAGCTGGCAGTCTGGGCTACACCTTC. Encoded protein: CASSLAGSLGYTF.

The chain uses TRBV9 and TRBJ2-2; 11 positions agree with TRBD1. CDR3 length: 16 residues. Germline CDR1 reads SGDLS; CDR2 reads YYNGEE. The junction had 4 bases not matched to a gene; V was cut back by 2 bases and J by 4 bases. The CDR3: CASSVGTGGVTGELFF. The CDR3 nucleotides read TGTGCCAGCAGCGTCGGGACAGGGGGGGTCACCGGGGAGCTGTTTTTT.